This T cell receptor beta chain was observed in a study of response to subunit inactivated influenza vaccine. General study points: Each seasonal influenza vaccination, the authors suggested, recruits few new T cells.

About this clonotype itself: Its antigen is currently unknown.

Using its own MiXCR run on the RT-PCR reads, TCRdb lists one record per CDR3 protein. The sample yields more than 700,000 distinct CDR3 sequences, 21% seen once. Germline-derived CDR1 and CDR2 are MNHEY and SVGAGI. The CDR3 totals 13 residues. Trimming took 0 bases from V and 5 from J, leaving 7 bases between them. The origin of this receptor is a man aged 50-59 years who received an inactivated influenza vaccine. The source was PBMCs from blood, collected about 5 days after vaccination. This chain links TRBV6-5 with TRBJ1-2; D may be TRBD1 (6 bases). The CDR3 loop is CASSYSTGYGYTF. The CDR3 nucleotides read TGTGCCAGCAGTTACTCGACAGGATATGGCTACACCTTC.